The text below deals with one TCR beta chain. Its target is not known. This specimen includes other DNA sequences encoding the same CDR3. Treatment noted: some 20 received Ad26.COV2.S at low or high dose, single or two shots; roughly five received placebo; per-sample allocation not given. Collection of the samples took place on day 63 after the first injection of vaccine or placebo. Expression of Wuhan-strain SARS-CoV-2 spike came from the Ad26 vector that formed the vaccine. CDR1 and CDR2 from the germline V gene are SGDLS and YYNGEE. The CDR3 runs 15 residues. The ends were cut back, 8 bases at V and 4 bases at J, with 18 bases in the middle. Here immunoSEQ multiplex PCR was the method, and the copy in TCRdb shows in-frame clones only, minus some. Of 300,000 to 400,000 clones detected, about 85% appear once; the ten largest clones hold approximately 5.9%. These data come from a study of Ad26.COV2.S vaccination and SARS-CoV-2 variants. Overall study findings and caveats: Post-vaccination breadth of spike-specific CD8+ and CD4+ T cell responses was reportedly substantial. TCR breadth and depth analyses may have underestimated total T cell responses.

This sequence was found in a person between 18 and 65 years old who received the Ad26.COV2.S COVID-19 vaccine or a placebo. This chain uses TRBV9 with TRBJ2-2; the D gene is possibly TRBD2 (6 bases). The source was peripheral blood, collected in a trial of Ad26.COV2.S vaccine versus placebo. The CDR3 region has the DNA TGTGCCAGTAGCCCATGGGAGGCCTTCACCGGGGAGCTGTTTTTT. This sequence encodes CASSPWEAFTGELFF.